This T cell receptor (beta chain) comes out of a study of blood T cell repertoires in COVID-19 (dated by TCRdb to the early 2020s). With respect to the entire study: Samples from collaborators originated in the United States, Italy and Spain and spanned both the acute and convalescent phases of COVID-19. Nearly every sample came with metadata listing a de-identified subject ID, COVID-19 status, age in years and sex. Samples came from the ongoing ImmuneRACE study (first 160 participants) plus 1,254 subjects from 6 global collaborators. The repertoires were released in a freely available public database meant as a resource for research on the immune response to SARS-CoV-2. The prospective study material was composed of cDNA or gDNA derived from T cells, B-cell-depleted T cells, or PBMCs. Deeply sampled blood TCRbeta repertoires from subjects exposed to, actively infected with, or recovered from COVID-19 were included in the dataset. Where HLA class I and class II types were available, the types were taken from metadata supplied by the sample provider, not from assay-based typing.

TCRbeta CDR3 regions were amplified from genomic DNA using the immunoSEQ Assay, a bias-controlled multiplex PCR. Regarding the original processing steps: Within the assay, amplification of reference gene primers was used to estimate how many nucleated cells each sample contained. To quantify the absolute abundance of each unique TCRbeta CDR3 rearrangement, sequence reads were collapsed and filtered. For each sample, productive Simpson clonality was calculated by taking the square root of Simpson's diversity index across productive rearrangements. The clones in this table, taken by TCRdb from immuneACCESS, are in-frame only. Not every clone is retained; where verified, under half of the shortfall comes from an unresolved V gene, and the cause of the rest is unknown. That table gives V, J and clone size, and the DNA gave D and trimming. Recorded for this sample are tens of thousands of clones; roughly 87% of them occurred a single time. The ten largest make up 10% of the sample.

To note about this clone: Its antigen is currently not known. Nothing much larger sits one base from this clone, and base qualities are not available.

Whole blood was collected in K2EDTA tubes by collaborating institutions according to the institutions' own protocols. Collaborator samples were shipped for TCRbeta analysis as frozen whole blood, isolated PBMCs, or DNA extracted from either sample type. Beyond this particular receptor, the publication reports: Clinical and demographic metadata were provided uncurated, with the amount varying by source and participant.

The CDR3 runs 14 amino acids, cysteine and phenylalanine included. The entry retains the CDR3 DNA only, 42 bases that are in frame from base 1. V gives up 1 base and J gives up 9 bases, and the segment between their germline ends measures 13 bases. From the germline V gene, CDR1 is SGHNT and CDR2 is YENEEA. This sequence uses TRBV11-3 and TRBJ2-1, with the D gene too uncertain to name. This TCR was sampled from a human donor with acute or convalescent COVID-19. The donor label of this sample is uncertain. The source material was peripheral blood. Read as DNA, the sequence is TGTGCCAGCAGCTTAGGCCGGGTCCTGGGTGAGCAGTTCTTC. Translated, this gives CASSLGRVLGEQFF.